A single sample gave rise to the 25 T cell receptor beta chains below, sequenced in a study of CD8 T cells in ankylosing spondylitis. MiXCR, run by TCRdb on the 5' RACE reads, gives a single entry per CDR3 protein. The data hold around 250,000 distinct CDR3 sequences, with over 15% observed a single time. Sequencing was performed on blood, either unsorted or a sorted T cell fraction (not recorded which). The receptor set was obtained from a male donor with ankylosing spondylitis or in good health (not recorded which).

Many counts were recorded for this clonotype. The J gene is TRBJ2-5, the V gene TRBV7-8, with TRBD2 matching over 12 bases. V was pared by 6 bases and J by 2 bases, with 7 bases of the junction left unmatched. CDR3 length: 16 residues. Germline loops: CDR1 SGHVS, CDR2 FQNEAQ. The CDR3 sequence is CASSPGTSGQQETQYF. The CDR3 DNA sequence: TGTGCCAGCAGTCCCGGGACTAGCGGGCAACAAGAGACCCAGTACTTC.

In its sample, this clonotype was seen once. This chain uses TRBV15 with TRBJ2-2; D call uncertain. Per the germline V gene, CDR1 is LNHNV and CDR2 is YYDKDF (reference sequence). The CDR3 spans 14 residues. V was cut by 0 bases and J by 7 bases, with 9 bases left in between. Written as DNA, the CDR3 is TGTGCCACCAGCAGAGAAGCAATTGGCGGGGAGCTGTTTTTT. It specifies CATSREAIGGELFF.

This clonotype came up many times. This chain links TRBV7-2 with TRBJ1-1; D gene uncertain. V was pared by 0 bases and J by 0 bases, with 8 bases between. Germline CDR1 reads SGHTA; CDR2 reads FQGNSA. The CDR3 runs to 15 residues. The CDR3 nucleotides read TGTGCCAGCAGCTTAGCCCACACATTGAACACTGAAGCTTTCTTT. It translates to CASSLAHTLNTEAFF.

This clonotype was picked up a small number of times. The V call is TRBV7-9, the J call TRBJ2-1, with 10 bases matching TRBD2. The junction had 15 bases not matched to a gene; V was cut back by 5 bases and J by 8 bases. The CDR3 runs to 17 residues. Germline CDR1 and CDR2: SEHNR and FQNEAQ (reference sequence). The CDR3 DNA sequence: TGTGCCAGCAGCCCCGGGTTTTTAGCGGGAGGCGTGGATGAGCAGTTCTTC. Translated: CASSPGFLAGGVDEQFF.

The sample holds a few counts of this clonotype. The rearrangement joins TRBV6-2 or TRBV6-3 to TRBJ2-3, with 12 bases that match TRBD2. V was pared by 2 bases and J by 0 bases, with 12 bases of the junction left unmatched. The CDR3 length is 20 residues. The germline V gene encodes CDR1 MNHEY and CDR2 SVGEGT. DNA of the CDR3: TGTGCCAGCAGTTACCTGTTCCTAGCGGGAGGGATTACTAGCACAGATACGCAGTATTTT. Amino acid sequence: CASSYLFLAGGITSTDTQYF.

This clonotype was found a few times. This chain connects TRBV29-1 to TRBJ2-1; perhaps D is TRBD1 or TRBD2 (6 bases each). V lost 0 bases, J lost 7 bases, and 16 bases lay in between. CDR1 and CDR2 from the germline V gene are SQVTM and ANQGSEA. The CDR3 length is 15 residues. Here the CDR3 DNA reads TGCAGCGTTGAAGATCGGGGGCTTTCGATTAATGAGCAGTTCTTC. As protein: CSVEDRGLSINEQFF.

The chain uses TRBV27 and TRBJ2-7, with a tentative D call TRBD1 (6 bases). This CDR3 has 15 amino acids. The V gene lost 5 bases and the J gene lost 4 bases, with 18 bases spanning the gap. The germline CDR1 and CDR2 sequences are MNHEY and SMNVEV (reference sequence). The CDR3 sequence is CASSLWGRRSYEQYF. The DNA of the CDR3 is TGTGCCAGCAGTCTCTGGGGGCGTAGGTCTTACGAGCAGTACTTC.

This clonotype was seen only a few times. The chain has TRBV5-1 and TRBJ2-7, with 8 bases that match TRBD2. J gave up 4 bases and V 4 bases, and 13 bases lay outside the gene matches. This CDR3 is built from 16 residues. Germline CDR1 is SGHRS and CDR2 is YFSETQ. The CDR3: CASSPRLASGHYEQYF. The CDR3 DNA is TGCGCCAGCAGCCCCCGGCTTGCTAGCGGGCATTACGAGCAGTACTTC.

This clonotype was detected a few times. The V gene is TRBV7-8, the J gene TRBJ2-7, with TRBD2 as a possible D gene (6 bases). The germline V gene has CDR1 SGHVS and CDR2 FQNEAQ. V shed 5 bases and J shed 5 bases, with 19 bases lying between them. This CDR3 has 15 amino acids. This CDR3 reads CASSRRVLAEDEQYF. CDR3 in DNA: TGTGCCAGCAGCCGCCGAGTTTTAGCGGAAGACGAGCAGTACTTC.

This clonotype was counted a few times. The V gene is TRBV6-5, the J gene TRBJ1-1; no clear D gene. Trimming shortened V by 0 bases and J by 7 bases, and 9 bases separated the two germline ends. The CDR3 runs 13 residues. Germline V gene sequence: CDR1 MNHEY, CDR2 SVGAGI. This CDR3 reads CASSYSAGLEAFF. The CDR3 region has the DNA TGTGCCAGCAGTTACTCTGCAGGTCTTGAAGCTTTCTTT.

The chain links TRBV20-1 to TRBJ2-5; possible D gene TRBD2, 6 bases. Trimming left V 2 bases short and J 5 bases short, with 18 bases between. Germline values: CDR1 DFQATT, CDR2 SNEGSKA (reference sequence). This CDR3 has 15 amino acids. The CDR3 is CSARKWRDIGETQYF. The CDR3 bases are TGCAGTGCTAGAAAGTGGCGGGATATTGGGGAGACCCAGTACTTC.

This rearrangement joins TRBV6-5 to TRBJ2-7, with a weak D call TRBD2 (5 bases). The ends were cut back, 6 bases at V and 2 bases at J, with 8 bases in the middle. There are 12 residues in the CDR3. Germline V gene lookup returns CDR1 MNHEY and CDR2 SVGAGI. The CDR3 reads CASRGETYEQYF. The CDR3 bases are TGTGCCAGCAGGGGAGAGACCTACGAGCAGTACTTC.

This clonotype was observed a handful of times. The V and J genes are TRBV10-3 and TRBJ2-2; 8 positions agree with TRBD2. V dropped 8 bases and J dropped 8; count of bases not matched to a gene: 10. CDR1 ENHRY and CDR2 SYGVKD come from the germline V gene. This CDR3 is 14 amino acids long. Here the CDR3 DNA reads TGTGCCATCCCGAGCGGGAGCAAGTCAGGGGAGCTGTTTTTT. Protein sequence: CAIPSGSKSGELFF.

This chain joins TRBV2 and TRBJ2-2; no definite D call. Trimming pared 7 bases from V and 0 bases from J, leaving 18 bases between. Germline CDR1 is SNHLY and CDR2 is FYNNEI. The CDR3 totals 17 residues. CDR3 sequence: CASTLGENSANTGELFF. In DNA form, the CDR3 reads TGTGCCAGCACACTCGGCGAGAACAGCGCGAACACCGGGGAGCTGTTTTTT.

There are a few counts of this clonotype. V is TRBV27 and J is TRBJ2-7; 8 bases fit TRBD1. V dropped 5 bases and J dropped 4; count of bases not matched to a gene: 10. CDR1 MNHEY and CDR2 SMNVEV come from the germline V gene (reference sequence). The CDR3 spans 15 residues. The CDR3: CASSLTWTGLYEQYF. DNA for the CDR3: TGTGCCAGCAGTCTAACTTGGACAGGGTTGTACGAGCAGTACTTC.

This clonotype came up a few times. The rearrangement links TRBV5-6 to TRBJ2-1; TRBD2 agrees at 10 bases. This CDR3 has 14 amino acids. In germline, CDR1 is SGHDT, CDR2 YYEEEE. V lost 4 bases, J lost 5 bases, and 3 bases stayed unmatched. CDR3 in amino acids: CASSPGLANNEQFF. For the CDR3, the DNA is TGTGCCAGCAGCCCGGGACTAGCGAACAATGAGCAGTTCTTC.

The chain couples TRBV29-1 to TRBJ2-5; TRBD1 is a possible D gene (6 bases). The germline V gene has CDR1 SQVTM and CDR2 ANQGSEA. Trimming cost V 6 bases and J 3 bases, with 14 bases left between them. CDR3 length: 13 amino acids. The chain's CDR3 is CSVDSNAEETQYF. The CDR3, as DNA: TGCAGCGTGGACAGCAACGCCGAAGAGACCCAGTACTTC. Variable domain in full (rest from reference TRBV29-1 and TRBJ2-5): SAVISQKPSRDICQRGTSLTIQCQVDSQVTMMFWYRQQPGQSLTLIATANQGSEATYESGFVIDKFPISRPNLTFSTLTVSNMSPEDSSIYLCSVDSNAEETQYFGPGTRLLVL.

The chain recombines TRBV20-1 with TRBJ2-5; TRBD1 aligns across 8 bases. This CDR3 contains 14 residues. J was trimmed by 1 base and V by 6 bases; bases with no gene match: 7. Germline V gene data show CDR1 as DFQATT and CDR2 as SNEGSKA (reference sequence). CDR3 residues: CSAGTGAVQETQYF. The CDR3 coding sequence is TGCAGTGCCGGGACAGGAGCCGTCCAAGAGACCCAGTACTTC.

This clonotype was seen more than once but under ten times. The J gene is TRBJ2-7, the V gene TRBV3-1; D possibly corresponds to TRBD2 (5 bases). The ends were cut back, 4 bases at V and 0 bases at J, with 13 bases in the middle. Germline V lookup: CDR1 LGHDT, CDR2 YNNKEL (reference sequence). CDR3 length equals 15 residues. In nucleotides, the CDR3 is TGTGCCAGCAGCCCGGGTTGGGGAGCCTCCTACGAGCAGTACTTC. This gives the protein CASSPGWGASYEQYF.

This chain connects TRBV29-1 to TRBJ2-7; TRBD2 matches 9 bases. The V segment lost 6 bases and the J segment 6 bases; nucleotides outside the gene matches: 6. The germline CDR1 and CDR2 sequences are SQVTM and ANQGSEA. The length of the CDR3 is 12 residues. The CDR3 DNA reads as TGCAGCGTCGCCCCGACTAGCGGCGAGCAGTACTTC. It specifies CSVAPTSGEQYF.

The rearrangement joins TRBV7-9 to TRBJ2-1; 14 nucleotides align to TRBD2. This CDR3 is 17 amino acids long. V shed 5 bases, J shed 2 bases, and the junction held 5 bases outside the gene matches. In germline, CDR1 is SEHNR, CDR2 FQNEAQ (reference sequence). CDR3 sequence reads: CASSPRGLAGAYNEQFF. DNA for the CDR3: TGTGCCAGCAGCCCAAGGGGACTAGCGGGAGCCTACAATGAGCAGTTCTTC.

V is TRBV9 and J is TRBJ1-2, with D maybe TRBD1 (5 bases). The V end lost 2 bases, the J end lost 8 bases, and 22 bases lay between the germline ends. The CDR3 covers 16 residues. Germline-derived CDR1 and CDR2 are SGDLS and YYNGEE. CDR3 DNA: TGTGCCAGCAGCGTCGGCGGGACTATATACAACGTGGGCTACACCTTC. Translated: CASSVGGTIYNVGYTF.

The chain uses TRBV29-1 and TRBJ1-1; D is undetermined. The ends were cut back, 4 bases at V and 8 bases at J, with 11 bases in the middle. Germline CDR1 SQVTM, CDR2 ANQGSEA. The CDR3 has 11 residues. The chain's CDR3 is CSVVSTEEAFF. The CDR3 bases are TGCAGCGTTGTCTCGACGGAAGAAGCTTTCTTT. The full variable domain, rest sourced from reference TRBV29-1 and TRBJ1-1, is SAVISQKPSRDICQRGTSLTIQCQVDSQVTMMFWYRQQPGQSLTLIATANQGSEATYESGFVIDKFPISRPNLTFSTLTVSNMSPEDSSIYLCSVVSTEEAFFGQGTRLTVV.

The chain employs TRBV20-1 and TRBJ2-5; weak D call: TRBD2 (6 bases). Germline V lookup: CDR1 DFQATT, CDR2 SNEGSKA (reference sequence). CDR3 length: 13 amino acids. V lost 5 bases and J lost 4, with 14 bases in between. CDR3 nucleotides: TGCAGTGCTTCATCACAGGAGGGAGAGACCCAGTACTTC. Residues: CSASSQEGETQYF.

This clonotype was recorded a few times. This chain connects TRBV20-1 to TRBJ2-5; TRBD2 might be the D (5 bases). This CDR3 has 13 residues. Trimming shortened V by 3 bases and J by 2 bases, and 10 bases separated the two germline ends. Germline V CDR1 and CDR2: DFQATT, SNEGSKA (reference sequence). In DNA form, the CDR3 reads TGCAGTGCTAGGGAGGCTCCTCAAGAGACCCAGTACTTC. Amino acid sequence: CSAREAPQETQYF.